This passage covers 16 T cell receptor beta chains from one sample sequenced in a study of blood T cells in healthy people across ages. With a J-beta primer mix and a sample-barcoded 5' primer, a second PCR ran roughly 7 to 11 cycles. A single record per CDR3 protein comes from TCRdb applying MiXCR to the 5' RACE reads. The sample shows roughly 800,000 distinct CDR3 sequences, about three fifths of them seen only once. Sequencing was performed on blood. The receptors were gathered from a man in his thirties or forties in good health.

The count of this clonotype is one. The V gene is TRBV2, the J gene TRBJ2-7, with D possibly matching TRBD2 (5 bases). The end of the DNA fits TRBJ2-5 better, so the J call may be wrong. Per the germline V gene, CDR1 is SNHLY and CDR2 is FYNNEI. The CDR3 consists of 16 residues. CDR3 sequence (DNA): TGTGCCAGCAGCCCGGGCGTAAGGGAGCACAAAGAGACCCAGTACTTC. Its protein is CASSPGVREHKETQYF.

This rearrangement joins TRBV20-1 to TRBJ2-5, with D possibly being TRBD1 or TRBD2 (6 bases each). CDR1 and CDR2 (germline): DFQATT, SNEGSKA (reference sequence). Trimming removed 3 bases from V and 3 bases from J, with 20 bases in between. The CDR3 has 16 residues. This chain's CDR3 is CSASRSGAPYEETQYF. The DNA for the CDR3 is TGCAGTGCTAGTCGGTCGGGGGCCCCGTACGAAGAGACCCAGTACTTC.

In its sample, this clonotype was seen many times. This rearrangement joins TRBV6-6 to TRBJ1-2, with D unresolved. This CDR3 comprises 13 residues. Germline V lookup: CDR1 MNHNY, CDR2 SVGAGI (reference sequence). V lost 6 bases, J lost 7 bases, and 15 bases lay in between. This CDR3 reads CASRSVVASGYTF. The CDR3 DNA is TGTGCCAGCAGGTCGGTTGTCGCGAGTGGCTACACCTTC.

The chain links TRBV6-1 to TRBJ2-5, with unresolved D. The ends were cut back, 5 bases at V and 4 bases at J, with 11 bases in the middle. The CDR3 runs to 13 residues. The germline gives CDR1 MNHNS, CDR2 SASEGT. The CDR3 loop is CASSIRGVETQYF. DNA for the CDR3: TGTGCCAGCAGTATACGCGGAGTAGAGACCCAGTACTTC.

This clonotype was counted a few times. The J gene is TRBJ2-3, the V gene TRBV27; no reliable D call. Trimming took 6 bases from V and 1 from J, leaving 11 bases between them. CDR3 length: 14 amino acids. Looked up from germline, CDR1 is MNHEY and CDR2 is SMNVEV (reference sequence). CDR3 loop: CASRFLGGTDTQYF. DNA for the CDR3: TGTGCCAGCAGGTTCCTTGGGGGCACAGATACGCAGTATTTT.

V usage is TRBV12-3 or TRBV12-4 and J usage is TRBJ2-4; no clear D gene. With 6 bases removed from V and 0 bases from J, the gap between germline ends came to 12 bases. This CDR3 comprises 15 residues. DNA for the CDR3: TGTGCCAGCAGCTTCAGCAACCTAGCCAAAAACATTCAGTACTTC. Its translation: CASSFSNLAKNIQYF.

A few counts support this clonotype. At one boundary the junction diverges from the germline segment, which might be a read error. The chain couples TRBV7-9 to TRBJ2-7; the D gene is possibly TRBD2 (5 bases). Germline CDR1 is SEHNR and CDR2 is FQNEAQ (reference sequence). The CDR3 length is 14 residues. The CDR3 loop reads CASSLEVGSYEQYF. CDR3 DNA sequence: TGCGCCAGCAGCTTGGAGGTGGGCTCCTACGAGCAGTACTTC.

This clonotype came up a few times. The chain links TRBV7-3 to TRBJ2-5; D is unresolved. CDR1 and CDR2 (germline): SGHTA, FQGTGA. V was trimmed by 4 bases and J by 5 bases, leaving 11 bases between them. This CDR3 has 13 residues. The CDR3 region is CASSSRPRETQYF. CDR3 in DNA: TGTGCCAGCAGCTCCCGTCCCCGGGAGACCCAGTACTTC.

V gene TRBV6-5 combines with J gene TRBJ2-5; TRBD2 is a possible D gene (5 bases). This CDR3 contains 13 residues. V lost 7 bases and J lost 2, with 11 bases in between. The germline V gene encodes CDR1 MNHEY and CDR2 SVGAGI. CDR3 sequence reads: CASTKRAQETQYF. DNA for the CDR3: TGTGCCAGCACCAAGAGGGCTCAAGAGACCCAGTACTTC.

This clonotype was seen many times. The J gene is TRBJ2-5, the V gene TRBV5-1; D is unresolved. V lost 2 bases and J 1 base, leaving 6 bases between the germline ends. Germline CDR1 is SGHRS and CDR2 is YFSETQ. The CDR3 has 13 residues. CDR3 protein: CASSLARQETQYF. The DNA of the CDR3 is TGCGCCAGCAGCTTAGCACGCCAAGAGACCCAGTACTTC.

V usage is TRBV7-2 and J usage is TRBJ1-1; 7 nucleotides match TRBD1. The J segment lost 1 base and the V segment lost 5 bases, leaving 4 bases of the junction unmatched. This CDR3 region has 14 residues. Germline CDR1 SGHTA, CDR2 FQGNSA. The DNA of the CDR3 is TGTGCCAGCAGCCTAACAGGGGCGAACACTGAAGCTTTCTTT. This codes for CASSLTGANTEAFF.

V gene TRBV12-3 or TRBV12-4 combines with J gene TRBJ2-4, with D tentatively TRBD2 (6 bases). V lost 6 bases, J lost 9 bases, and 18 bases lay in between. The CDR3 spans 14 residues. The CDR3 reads CASSRGSRRGIQYF. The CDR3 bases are TGTGCCAGCAGCCGAGGGTCCCGGAGGGGCATTCAGTACTTC.

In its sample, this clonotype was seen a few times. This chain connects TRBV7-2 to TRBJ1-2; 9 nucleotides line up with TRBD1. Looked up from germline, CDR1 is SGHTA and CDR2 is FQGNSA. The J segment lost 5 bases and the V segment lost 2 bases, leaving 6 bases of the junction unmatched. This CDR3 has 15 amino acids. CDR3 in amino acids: CASSLSYGTGYGYTF. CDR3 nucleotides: TGTGCCAGCAGCTTATCTTATGGGACAGGGTATGGCTACACCTTC.

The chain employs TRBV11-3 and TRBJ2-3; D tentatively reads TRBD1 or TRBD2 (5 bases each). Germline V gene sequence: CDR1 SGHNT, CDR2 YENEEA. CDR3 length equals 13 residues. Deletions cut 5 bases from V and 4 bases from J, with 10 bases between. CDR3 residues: CASSPGLPDTQYF. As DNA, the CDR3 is TGTGCCAGCAGCCCGGGGCTCCCAGATACGCAGTATTTT.

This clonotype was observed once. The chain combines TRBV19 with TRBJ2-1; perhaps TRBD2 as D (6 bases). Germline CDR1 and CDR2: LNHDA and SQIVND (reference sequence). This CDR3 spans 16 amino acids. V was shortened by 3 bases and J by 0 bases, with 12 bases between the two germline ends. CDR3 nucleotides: TGTGCCAGTAGTATCTCCGCGGGGATCTCCTACAATGAGCAGTTCTTC. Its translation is CASSISAGISYNEQFF.

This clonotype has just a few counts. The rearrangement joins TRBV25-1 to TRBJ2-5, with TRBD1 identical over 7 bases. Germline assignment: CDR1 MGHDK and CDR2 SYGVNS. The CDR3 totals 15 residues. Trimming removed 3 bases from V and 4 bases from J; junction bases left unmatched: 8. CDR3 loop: CASSDGQGERETQYF. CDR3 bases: TGTGCCAGCAGTGATGGCCAGGGGGAACGAGAGACCCAGTACTTC.